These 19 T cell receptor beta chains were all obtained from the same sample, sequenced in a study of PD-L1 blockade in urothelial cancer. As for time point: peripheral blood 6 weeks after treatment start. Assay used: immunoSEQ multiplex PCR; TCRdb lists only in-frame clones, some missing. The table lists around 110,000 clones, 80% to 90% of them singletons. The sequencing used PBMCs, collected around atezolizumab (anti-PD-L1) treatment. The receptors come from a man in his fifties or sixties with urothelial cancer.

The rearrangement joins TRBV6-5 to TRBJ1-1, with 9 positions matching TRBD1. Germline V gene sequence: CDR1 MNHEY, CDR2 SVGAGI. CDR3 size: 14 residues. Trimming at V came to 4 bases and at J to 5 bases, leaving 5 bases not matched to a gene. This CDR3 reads CASSSRDRATEAFF. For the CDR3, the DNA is TGTGCCAGCAGTTCGAGGGACAGGGCGACTGAAGCTTTCTTT.

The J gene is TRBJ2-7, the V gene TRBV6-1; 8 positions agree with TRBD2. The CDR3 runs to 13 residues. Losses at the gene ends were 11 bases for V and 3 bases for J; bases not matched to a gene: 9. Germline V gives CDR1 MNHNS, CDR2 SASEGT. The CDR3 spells CAACGTSRYEQYF. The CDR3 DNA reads TGTGCCGCCTGTGGGACTAGTCGCTACGAGCAGTACTTC.

This CDR3 is CASTNQGLENEKLFF. CDR3 coding DNA: TGTGCCAGCACCAATCAGGGGCTGGAGAATGAAAAACTGTTTTTT. The chain joins TRBV6-6 to TRBJ1-4, with a weak D call TRBD1 (6 bases). This CDR3 comprises 15 residues. The germline gives CDR1 MNHNY, CDR2 SVGAGI (reference sequence). V lost 7 bases to trimming and J lost 5 bases, with 17 bases between them.

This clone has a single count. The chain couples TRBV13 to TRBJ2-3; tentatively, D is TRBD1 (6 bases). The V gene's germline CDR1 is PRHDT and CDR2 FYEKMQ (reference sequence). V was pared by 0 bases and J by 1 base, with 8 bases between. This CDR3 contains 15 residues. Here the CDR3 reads CASSLGGARTDTQYF. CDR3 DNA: TGTGCCAGCAGCTTAGGGGGGGCGCGCACAGATACGCAGTATTTT.

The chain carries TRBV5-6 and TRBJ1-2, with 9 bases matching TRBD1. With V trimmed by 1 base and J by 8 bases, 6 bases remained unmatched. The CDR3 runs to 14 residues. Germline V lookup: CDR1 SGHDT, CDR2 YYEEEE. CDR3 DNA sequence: TGTGCCAGCAGCTTGCCGGGACAGGGTTACGGCTACACCTTC. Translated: CASSLPGQGYGYTF.

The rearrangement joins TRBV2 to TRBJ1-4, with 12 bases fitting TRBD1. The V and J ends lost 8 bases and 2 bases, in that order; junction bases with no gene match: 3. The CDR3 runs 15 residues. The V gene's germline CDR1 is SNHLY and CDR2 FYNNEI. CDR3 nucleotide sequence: TGTGCCAGCTTGGGACAGGGGGCGACTAATGAAAAACTGTTTTTT. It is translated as CASLGQGATNEKLFF.

The CDR3 DNA reads TGTGCCAGCAGTTTAGGAGGCTCTAATGAAAAACTGTTTTTT. It specifies CASSLGGSNEKLFF. V usage is TRBV27 and J usage is TRBJ1-4; no clear D. CDR1 is MNHEY and CDR2 is SMNVEV in the germline V gene (reference sequence). The CDR3 runs 14 residues. The germline V and J ends were trimmed by 2 bases and 3 bases, with 7 bases remaining between them.

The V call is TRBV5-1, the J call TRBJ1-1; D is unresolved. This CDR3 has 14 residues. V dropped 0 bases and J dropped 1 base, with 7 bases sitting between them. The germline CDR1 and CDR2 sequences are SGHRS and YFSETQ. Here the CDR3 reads CASSLARGNTEAFF. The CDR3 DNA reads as TGCGCCAGCAGCTTGGCCCGGGGGAACACTGAAGCTTTCTTT.

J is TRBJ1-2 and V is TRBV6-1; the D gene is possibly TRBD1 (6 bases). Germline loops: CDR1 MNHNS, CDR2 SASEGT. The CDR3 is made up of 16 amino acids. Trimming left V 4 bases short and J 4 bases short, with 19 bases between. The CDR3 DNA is TGTGCCAGCAGTGTCACGGACAGCCCTAAATTCTATGGCTACACCTTC. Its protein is CASSVTDSPKFYGYTF.

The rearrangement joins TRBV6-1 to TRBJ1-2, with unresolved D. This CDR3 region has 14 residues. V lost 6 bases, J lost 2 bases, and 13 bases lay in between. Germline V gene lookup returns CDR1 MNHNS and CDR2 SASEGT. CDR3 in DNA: TGTGCCAGCAGGTCCGGGTCGGCGAACTATGGCTACACCTTC. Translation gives CASRSGSANYGYTF.

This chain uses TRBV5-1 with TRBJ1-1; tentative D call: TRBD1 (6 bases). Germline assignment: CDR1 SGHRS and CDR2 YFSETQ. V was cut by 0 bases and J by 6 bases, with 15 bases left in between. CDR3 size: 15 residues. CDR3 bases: TGCGCCAGCAGCTTGGTAGGCCAGGGGATCGCTGAAGCTTTCTTT. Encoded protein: CASSLVGQGIAEAFF.

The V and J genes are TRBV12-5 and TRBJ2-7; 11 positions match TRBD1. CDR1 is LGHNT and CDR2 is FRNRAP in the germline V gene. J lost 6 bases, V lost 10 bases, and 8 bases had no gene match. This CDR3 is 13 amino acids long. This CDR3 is CATSRDRGAEQYF. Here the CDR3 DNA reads TGTGCTACCAGCCGGGACAGGGGGGCCGAGCAGTACTTC.

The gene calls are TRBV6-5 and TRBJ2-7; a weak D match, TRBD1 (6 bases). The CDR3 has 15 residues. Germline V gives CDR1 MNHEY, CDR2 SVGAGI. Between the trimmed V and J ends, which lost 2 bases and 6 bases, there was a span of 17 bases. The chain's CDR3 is CASSYLGQGPLEQYF. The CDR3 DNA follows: TGTGCCAGCAGTTACCTGGGACAAGGACCTCTCGAGCAGTACTTC.

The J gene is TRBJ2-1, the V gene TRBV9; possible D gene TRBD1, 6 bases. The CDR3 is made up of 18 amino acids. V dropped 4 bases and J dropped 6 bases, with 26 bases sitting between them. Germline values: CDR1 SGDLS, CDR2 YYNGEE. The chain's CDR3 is CASSHTLSQGSPGNEQFF. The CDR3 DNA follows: TGTGCCAGCAGCCATACCCTCTCACAGGGATCTCCGGGCAATGAGCAGTTCTTC.

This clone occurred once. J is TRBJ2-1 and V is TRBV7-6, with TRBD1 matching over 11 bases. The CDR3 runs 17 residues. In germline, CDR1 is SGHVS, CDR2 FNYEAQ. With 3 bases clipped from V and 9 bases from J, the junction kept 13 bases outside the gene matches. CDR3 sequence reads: CASSLSRDRGSVGEQFF. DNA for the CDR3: TGTGCCAGCAGCTTGAGCCGGGACAGGGGGTCTGTTGGTGAGCAGTTCTTC.

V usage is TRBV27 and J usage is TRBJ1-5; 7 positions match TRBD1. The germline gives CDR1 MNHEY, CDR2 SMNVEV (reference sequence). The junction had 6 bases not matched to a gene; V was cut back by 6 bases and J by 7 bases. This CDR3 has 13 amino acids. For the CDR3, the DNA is TGTGCCAGCAGGCCACAGGGGTTGCAGCCCCAGCATTTT. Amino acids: CASRPQGLQPQHF.

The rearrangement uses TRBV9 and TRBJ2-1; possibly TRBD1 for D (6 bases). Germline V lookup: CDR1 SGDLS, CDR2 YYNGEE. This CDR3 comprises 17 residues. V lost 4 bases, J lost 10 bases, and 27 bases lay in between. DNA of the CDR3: TGTGCCAGCAGCCCCCGGGACAACCAAACGATGAGAAGGGAGCAGTTCTTC. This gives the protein CASSPRDNQTMRREQFF.

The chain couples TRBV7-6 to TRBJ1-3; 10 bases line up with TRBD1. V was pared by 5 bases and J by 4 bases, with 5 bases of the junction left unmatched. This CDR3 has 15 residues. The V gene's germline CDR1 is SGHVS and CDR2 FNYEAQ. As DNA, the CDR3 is TGTGCCAGCAGCCGTGACAGGGGGCTAGGAAACACCATATATTTT. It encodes CASSRDRGLGNTIYF.

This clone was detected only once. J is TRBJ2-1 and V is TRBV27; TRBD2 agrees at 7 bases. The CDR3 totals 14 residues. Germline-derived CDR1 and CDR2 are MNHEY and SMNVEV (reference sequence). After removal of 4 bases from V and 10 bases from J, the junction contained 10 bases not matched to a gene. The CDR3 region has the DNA TGTGCCAGCAGTTGGCCGGGAGGTGCTGAGGAGCAGTTCTTC. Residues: CASSWPGGAEEQFF.